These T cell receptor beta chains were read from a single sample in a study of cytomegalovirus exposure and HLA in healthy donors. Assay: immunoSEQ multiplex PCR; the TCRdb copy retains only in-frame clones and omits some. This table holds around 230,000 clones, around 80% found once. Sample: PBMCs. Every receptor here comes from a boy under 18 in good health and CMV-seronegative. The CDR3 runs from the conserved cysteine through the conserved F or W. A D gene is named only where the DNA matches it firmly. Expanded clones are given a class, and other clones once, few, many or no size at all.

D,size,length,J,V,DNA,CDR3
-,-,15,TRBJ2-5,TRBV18,TGTGCCAGCCGTGCCCCTCAGGGGACGGGAGAGACCCAGTACTTC,CASRAPQGTGETQYF
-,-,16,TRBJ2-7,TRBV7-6,TGTGCCAGCAGCTTAGAAACTCCGGGAGCATCCTACGAGCAGTACTTC,CASSLETPGASYEQYF
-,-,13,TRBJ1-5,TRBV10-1,TGCGCCAGCAGTGATGGCCGCAATCAGCCCCAGCATTTT,CASSDGRNQPQHF
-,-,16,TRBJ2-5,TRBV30,TGTGCCTGGAATGGCCAAGGAGGGAGGAACTTTCAGACCCAGTACTTC,CAWNGQGGRNFQTQYF
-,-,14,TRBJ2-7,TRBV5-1,TGCGCCAGCAGCTTGGAGGGGGGGGCTTACGAGCAGTACTTC,CASSLEGGAYEQYF
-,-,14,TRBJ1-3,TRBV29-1,TGCAGCGTTGAAGATCAAGAGGGTCCCCTCACCATATATTTT,CSVEDQEGPLTIYF
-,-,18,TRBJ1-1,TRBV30,TGTGCCTGGAGTGTACGCCAAGGAAAGAGGGTCCTGAACACTGAAGCTTTCTTT,CAWSVRQGKRVLNTEAFF
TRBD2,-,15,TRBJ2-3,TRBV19,TGTGCCAGTAGTATGAGGCGGGAGGGGTCAGATACGCAGTATTTT,CASSMRREGSDTQYF
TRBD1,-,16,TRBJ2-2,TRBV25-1,TGTGCCAGCAGTGAATCTGACAGGGGGAGGTCCGGGGAGCTGTTTTTT,CASSESDRGRSGELFF
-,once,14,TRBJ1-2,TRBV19,TGTGCCAGTAGTATAGATCGCGGAGCCACGAGCTACACCTTC,CASSIDRGATSYTF
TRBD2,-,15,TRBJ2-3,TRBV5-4,TGTGCCAGCAGCGCGACTAGCGGGGGGGCAGTAGCGCAGTATTTT,CASSATSGGAVAQYF
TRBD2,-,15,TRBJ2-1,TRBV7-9,TGTGCCAGCAGCCCCCGGGGGGATACCTACAATGAGCAGTTCTTC,CASSPRGDTYNEQFF
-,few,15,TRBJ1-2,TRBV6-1,TGTGCCAGCCGGGGAGTCGGACAGTTCAACTATGGCTACACCTTC,CASRGVGQFNYGYTF
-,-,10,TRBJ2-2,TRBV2,TGTGCCAGCGGGCTGGGGGAGCTGTTTTTT,CASGLGELFF
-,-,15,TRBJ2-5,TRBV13,TGTGCCAGCAGCTTAGGCGTCCTGGGCCCCAGGACCCAGTACTTC,CASSLGVLGPRTQYF
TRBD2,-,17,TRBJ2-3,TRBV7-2,TGTGCCAGCAGCTTAGGCGCGGGAGACTCTGGCACAGATACGCAGTATTTT,CASSLGAGDSGTDTQYF
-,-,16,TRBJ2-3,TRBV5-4,TGTGCCAGCAGCTTGGGCAGAACCAAGAGCACAGATACGCAGTATTTT,CASSLGRTKSTDTQYF
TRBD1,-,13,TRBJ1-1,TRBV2,TGTGCCAGCAGTGGGGACAGGGGCACTGAAGCTTTCTTT,CASSGDRGTEAFF
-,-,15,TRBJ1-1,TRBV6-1,TGTGCCAGCAGTGAAATTCGGGATATGAACACTGAAGCTTTCTTT,CASSEIRDMNTEAFF
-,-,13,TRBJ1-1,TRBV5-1,TGCGCCAGCAGCATAACAGGGAACACTGAAGCTTTCTTT,CASSITGNTEAFF
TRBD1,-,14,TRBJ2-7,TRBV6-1,TGTGCCAGCACCCTCTGGACAGGGCGCTACGAGCAGTACTTC,CASTLWTGRYEQYF
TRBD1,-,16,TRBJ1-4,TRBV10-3,TGTGCCATCAGTCAAACAGGGGGCCTCACTAATGAAAAACTGTTTTTT,CAISQTGGLTNEKLFF
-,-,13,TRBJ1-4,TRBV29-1,TGCAGCGTAACAGGGTTGAGAAATGAAAAACTGTTTTTT,CSVTGLRNEKLFF
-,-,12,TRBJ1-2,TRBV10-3,TGTGCCATCAGTGGACAGGACTATGGCTACACCTTC,CAISGQDYGYTF
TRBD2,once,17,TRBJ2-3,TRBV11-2,TGTGCCAGCAGCTTGGGACTAGCGGTAATCGGCACAGATACGCAGTATTTT,CASSLGLAVIGTDTQYF
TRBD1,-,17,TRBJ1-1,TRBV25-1,TGTGCCAGCATTCCAAGTATCGGGACAGGGGGCTCTATTGAAGCTTTCTTT,CASIPSIGTGGSIEAFF
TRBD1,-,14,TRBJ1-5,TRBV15,TGTGCCACTCGCTTAGGGACAGGGCCTCAGCCCCAGCATTTT,CATRLGTGPQPQHF
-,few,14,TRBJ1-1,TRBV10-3,TGTGCCATCAGTGACGGGGAGGGGAACACTGAAGCTTTCTTT,CAISDGEGNTEAFF
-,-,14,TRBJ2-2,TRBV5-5,TGTGCCAGCTCACAGGGTGCGAACACCGGGGAGCTGTTTTTT,CASSQGANTGELFF
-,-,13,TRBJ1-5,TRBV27,TGTGCCAGCAGTGAGAGCGGCAATCAGCCCCAGCATTTT,CASSESGNQPQHF
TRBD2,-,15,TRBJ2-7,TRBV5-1,TGCGCCAGCAGCATAGTAGCGGGAGGTACCTACGAGCAGTACTTC,CASSIVAGGTYEQYF
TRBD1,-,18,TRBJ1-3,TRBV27,TGTGCCAGCAGTTTACGTGCCCAGACAGGGTCATATGGAAACACCATATATTTT,CASSLRAQTGSYGNTIYF
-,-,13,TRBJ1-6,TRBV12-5,TGTGCTAGTGGTTTGGTACTAAATTCACCCCTCCACTTT,CASGLVLNSPLHF
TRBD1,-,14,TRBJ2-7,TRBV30,TGTGCCTGGGGAGGACAGGGGCTACCCTACGAGCAGTACTTC,CAWGGQGLPYEQYF
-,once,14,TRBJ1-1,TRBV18,TGTGCCAGCTCCCGCTCAGGGATCGACACTGAAGCTTTCTTT,CASSRSGIDTEAFF
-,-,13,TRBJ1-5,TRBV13,TGTGCCAGCAGCTTAGGATTTGGGCGGCCCCAGCATTTT,CASSLGFGRPQHF
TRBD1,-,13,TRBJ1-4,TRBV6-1,TGTGCCAGCAGTAGGGGACAGAGGGAAAAACTGTTTTTT,CASSRGQREKLFF
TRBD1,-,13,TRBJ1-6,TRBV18,TGTGCCAGCGCGGGACAGCATAATTCACCCCTCCACTTT,CASAGQHNSPLHF
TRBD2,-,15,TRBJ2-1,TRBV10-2,TGCGCCAGCAGTGAGTCGAGGACTAGCGGCAATGAGCAGTTCTTC,CASSESRTSGNEQFF
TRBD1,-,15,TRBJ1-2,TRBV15,TGTGCCACCAGCCGCTGGGACAGGGTGGTACATGGCTACACCTTC,CATSRWDRVVHGYTF
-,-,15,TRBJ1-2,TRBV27,TGTGCCAGCAGTTCCCGGGAGGGAGCCTACTATGGCTACACCTTC,CASSSREGAYYGYTF
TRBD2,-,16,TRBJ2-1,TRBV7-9,TGTGCCAGCAGCCCGCCTCTAGCGGGAGGATACAATGAGCAGTTCTTC,CASSPPLAGGYNEQFF
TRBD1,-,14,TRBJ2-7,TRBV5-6,TGTGCCAGCAGCTCAGGGACAGGGGGATACGAGCAGTACTTC,CASSSGTGGYEQYF
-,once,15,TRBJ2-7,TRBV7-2,TGTGCCAGCAGCTTATTGGGTCGGGGGTCGTACGAGCAGTACTTC,CASSLLGRGSYEQYF
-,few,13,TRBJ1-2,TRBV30,TGTGCCTGGAATCAACAGGGAATCTATGGCTACACCTTC,CAWNQQGIYGYTF
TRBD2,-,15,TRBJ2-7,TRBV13,TGTGCCAGCAGCCTCGGGGGACTAGCGGGAAACGAGCAGTACTTC,CASSLGGLAGNEQYF
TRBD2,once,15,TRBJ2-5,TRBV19,TGTGCCAGTAGTATATATCTAGCGGTCCAAGAGACCCAGTACTTC,CASSIYLAVQETQYF
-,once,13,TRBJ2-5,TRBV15,TGTGCCACCGGATCTGGGAGTCGAGAGACCCAGTACTTC,CATGSGSRETQYF
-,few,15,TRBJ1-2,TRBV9,TGTGCCAGCAGCGTAGGTACAGTGTCTACCTATGGCTACACCTTC,CASSVGTVSTYGYTF
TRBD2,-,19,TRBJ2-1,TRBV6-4,TGTGCCAGCAGTGAACGGGGACTTGGGGCCAGCGGGGGGGCCGGTGAGCAGTTCTTC,CASSERGLGASGGAGEQFF
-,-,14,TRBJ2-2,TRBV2,TGTGCCAGCAGCTGGAAGAGGGACACCGGGGAGCTGTTTTTT,CASSWKRDTGELFF
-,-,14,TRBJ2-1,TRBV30,TGTGCCTGGAATTCTGGCGGGGGCGGGTTTGAGCAGTTCTTC,CAWNSGGGGFEQFF
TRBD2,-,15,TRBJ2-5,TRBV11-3,TGTGCCAGCAGCTCCCGACTAGCCGCCATGGAGACCCAGTACTTC,CASSSRLAAMETQYF
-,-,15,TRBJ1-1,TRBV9,TGTGCCAGCAGCGTAGAGGGAGGCCCAAACACTGAAGCTTTCTTT,CASSVEGGPNTEAFF
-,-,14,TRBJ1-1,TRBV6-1,TGTGCCAGCACCGACGACAGACCAAACACTGAAGCTTTCTTT,CASTDDRPNTEAFF
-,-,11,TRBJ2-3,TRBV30,TGTGCCTGGAGCAACACAGATACGCAGTATTTT,CAWSNTDTQYF
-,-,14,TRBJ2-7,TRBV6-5,TGTGCCAGCAGTTCTACAACTGAGGCCTACGAGCAGTACTTC,CASSSTTEAYEQYF
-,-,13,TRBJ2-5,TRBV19,TGTGCCAGTAGTATAGATCCGGAAGAGACCCAGTACTTC,CASSIDPEETQYF
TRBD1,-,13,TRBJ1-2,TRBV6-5,TGTGCCAGCAGCCGGGACAGGGTCTATGGCTACACCTTC,CASSRDRVYGYTF
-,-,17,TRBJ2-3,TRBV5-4,TGTGCCAGCAGCTTGGAGCTCTCTAGCGCTTTCGGGGTTACGCAGTATTTT,CASSLELSSAFGVTQYF